This TCR beta chain was retrieved from a study of blood T cell repertoires in COVID-19. As for the study in general: The United States, Italy and Spain were the sources of the acute and convalescent COVID-19 samples. PBMCs, B-cell-depleted T cells, or T cells were the source of the cDNA or gDNA that made up the material.

Trimming stripped 4 bases from V and 2 bases from J, with 16 bases between. Per the germline V gene, CDR1 is SGHDT and CDR2 is YYEEEE. The CDR3 extends over 16 amino acids. In the original processing: Reference gene primer amplification in the assay estimated nucleated cell counts. The data were produced by immunoSEQ multiplex PCR, yet TCRdb's version contains in-frame clones alone and is incomplete. V and J calls and clone size are given by that table; D and trimming were obtained from the DNA. The top ten clones hold approximately 4.5% of a sample with some 460,000 clones, around 88% of them seen once.

Input material: peripheral blood. The sequence was collected from a woman in her 30s with acute or convalescent COVID-19. This chain connects TRBV5-6 to TRBJ2-1, with D perhaps TRBD1 (6 bases). CDR3 in amino acids: CASSPPSTGTYNEQFF. The CDR3 DNA reads TGTGCCAGCAGCCCCCCTAGCACAGGGACCTACAATGAGCAGTTCTTC.